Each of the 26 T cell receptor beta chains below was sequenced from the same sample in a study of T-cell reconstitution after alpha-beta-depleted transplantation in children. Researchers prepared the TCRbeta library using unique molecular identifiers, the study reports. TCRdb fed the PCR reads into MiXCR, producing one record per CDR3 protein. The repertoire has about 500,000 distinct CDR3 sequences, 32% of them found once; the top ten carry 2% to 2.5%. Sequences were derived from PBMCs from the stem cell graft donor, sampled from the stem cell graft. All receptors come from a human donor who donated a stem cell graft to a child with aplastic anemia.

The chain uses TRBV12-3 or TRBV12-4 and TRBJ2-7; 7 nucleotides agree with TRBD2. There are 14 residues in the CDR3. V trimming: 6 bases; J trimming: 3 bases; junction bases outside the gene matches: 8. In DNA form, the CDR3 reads TGTGCCAGCAGGCGCCTAGCGGAGGACTACGAGCAGTACTTC. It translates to CASRRLAEDYEQYF.

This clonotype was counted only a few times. DNA of the CDR3: TGCAGCGTAGGACTAGGACTAGCGGGAGACGTTGAGCAGTTCTTC. Translating gives CSVGLGLAGDVEQFF. The chain links TRBV29-1 to TRBJ2-1; 13 bases agree with TRBD2. The CDR3 consists of 15 residues. V trimming: 6 bases; J trimming: 9 bases; junction bases outside the gene matches: 11. The germline CDR1 and CDR2 sequences are SQVTM and ANQGSEA.

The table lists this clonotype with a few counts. The CDR3 sequence is CSASTVMNTEAFF. The DNA of the CDR3 is TGCAGTGCTAGTACAGTAATGAACACTGAAGCTTTCTTT. The chain has TRBV20-1 and TRBJ1-1; D gene ambiguous. In germline, CDR1 is DFQATT, CDR2 SNEGSKA (reference sequence). This CDR3 has 13 residues. Trimming took off 3 bases at V and 0 bases at J, with 8 bases between the two ends.

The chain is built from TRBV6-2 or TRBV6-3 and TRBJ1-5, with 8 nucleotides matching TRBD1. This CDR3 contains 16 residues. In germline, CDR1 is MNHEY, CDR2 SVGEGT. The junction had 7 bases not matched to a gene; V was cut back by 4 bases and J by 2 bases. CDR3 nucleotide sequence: TGTGCCAGCAGTTTCTACAGGGGGACGGGCAATCAGCCCCAGCATTTT. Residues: CASSFYRGTGNQPQHF.

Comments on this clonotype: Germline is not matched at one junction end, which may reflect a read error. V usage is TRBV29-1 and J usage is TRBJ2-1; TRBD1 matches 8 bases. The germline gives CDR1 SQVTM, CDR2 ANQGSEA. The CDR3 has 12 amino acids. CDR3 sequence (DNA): TGCAGCGTTGGGACAGGGTACAATGAGGAGTTCTTC. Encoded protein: CSVGTGYNEEFF.

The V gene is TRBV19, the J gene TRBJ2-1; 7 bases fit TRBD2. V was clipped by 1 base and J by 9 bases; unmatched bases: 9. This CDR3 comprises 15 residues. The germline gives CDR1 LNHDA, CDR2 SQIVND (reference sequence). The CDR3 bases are TGTGCCAGTAGTATAGGCGGGCGGGAGTGGTCTGAGCAGTTCTTC. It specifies CASSIGGREWSEQFF.

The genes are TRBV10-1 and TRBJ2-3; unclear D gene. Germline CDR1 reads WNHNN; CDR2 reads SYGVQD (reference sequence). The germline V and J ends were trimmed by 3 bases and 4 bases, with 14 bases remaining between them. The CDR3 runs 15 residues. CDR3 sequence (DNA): TGCGCCAGCAGTGAAAGTACCGGGTTGGCAGATACGCAGTATTTT. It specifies CASSESTGLADTQYF.

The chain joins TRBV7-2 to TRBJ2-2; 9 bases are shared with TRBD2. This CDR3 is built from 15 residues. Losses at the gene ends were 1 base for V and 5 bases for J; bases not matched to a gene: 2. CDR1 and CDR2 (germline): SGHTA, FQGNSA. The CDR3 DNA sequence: TGTGCCAGCAGCTTAGGCGGGAGGGTTACCGGGGAGCTGTTTTTT. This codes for CASSLGGRVTGELFF.

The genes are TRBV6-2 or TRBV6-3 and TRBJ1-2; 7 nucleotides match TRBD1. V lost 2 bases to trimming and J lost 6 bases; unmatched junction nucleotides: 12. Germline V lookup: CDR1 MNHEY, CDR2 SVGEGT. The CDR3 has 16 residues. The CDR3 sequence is CASSYHAGTAYHGYTF. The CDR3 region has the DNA TGTGCCAGCAGTTACCATGCCGGGACAGCTTATCATGGCTACACCTTC.

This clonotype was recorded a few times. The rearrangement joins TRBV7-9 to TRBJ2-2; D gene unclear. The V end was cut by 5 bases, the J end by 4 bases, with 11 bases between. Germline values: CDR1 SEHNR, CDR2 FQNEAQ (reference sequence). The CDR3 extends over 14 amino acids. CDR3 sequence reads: CASSPLLGTGELFF. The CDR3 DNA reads TGTGCCAGCAGCCCTCTACTGGGCACCGGGGAGCTGTTTTTT.

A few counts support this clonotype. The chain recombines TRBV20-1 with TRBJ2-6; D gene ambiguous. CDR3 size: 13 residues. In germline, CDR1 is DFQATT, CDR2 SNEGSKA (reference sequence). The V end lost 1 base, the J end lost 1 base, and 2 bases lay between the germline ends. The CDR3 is CSARASGANVLTF. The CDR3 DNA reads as TGCAGTGCTAGAGCGTCTGGGGCCAACGTCCTGACTTTC.

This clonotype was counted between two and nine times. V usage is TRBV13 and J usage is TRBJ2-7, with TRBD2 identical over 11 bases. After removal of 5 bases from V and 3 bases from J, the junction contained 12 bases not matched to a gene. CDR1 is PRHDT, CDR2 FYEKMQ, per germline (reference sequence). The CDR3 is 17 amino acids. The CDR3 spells CASSSSFPGTSGYEQYF. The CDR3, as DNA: TGTGCCAGCAGCAGCTCCTTCCCGGGGACTAGCGGCTACGAGCAGTACTTC. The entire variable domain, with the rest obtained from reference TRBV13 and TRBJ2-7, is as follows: AAGVIQSPRHLIKEKRETATLKCYPIPRHDTVYWYQQGPGQDPQFLISFYEKMQSDKGSIPDRFSAQQFSDYHSELNMSSLELGDSALYFCASSSSFPGTSGYEQYFGPGTRLTVT.

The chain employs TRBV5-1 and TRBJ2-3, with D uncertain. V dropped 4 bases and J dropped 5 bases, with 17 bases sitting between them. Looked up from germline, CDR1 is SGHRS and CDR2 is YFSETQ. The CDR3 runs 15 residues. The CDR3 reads CASSPMTASGDTQYF. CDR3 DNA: TGCGCCAGCAGCCCGATGACCGCTTCTGGAGATACGCAGTATTTT. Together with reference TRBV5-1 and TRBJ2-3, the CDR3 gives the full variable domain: KAGVTQTPRYLIKTRGQQVTLSCSPISGHRSVSWYQQTPGQGLQFLFEYFSETQRNKGNFPGRFSGRQFSNSRSEMNVSTLELGDSALYLCASSPMTASGDTQYFGPGTRLTVL.

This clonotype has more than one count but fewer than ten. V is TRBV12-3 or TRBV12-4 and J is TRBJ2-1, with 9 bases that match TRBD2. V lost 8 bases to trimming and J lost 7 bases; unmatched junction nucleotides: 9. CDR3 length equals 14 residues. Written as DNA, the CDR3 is TGTGCCAGCCTAAGCGTAGCGGGGGCGAATGAGCAGTTCTTC. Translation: CASLSVAGANEQFF.

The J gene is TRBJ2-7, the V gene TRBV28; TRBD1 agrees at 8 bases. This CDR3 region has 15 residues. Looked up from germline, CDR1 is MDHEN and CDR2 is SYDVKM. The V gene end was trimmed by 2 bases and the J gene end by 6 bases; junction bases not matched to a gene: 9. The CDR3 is CASSLASGTGREQYF. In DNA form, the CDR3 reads TGTGCCAGCAGTTTAGCCTCCGGGACAGGCCGCGAGCAGTACTTC.

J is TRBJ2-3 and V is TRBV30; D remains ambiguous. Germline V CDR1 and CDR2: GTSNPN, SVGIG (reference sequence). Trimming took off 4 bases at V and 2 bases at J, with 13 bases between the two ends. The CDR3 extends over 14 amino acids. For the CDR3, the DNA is TGTGCCTGGACGAAAACAGATATCACAGATACGCAGTATTTT. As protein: CAWTKTDITDTQYF.

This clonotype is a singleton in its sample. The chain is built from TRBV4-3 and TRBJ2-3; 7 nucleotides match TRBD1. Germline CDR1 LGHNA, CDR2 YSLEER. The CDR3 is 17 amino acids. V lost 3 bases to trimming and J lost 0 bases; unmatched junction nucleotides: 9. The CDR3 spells CASSHEVPGQSTDTQYF. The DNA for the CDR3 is TGCGCCAGCAGCCATGAAGTTCCGGGACAGAGCACAGATACGCAGTATTTT.

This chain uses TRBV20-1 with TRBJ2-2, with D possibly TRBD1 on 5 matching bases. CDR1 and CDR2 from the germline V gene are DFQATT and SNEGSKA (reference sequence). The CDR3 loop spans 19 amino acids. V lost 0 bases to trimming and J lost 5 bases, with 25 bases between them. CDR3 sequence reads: CSARDRGGYLYKRTGELFF. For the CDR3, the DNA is TGCAGTGCTAGAGATAGGGGTGGCTACCTATATAAGAGGACCGGGGAGCTGTTTTTT.

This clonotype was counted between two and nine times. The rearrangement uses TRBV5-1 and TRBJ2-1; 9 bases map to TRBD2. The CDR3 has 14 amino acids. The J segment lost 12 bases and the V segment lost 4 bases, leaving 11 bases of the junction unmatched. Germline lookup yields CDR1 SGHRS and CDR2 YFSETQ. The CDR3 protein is CASSISSGVEGQFF. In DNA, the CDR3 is TGCGCCAGCAGCATATCTAGCGGGGTTGAGGGGCAGTTCTTC.

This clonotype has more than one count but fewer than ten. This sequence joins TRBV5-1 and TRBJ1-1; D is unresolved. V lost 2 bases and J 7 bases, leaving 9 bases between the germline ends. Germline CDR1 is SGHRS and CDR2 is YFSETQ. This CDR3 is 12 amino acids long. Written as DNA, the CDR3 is TGCGCCAGCAGCTTCCGGGGAAATGAAGCTTTCTTT. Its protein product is CASSFRGNEAFF.

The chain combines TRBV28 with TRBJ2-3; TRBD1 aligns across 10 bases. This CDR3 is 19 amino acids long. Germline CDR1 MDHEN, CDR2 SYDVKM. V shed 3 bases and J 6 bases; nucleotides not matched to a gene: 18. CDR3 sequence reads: CASSFADRGPSLEWDTQYF. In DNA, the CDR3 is TGTGCCAGCAGTTTCGCCGACAGGGGGCCGTCCCTTGAGTGGGATACGCAGTATTTT.

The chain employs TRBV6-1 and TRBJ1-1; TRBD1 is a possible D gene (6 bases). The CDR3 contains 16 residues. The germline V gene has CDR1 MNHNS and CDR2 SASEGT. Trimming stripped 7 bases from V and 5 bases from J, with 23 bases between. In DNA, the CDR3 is TGTGCCAGCACGAACCACCAGGGGCCGGCGAGTACTGAAGCTTTCTTT. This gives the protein CASTNHQGPASTEAFF.

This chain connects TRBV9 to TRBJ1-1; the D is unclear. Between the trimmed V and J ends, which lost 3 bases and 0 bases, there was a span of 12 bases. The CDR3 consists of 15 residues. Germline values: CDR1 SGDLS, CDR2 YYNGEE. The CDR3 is CASSAAGNLNTEAFF. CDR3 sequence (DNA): TGTGCCAGCAGCGCGGCCGGGAATTTGAACACTGAAGCTTTCTTT.

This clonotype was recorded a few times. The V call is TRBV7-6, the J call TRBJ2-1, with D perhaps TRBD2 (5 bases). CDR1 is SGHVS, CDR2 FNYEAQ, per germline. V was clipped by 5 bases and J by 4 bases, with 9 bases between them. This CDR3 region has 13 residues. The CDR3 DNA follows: TGTGCCAGCAGCAATACTAGATACAATGAGCAGTTCTTC. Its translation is CASSNTRYNEQFF.

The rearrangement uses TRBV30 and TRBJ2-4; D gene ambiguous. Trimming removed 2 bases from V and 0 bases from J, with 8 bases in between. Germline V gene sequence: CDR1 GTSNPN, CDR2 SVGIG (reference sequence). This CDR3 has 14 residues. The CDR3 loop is CAWSRTLAKNIQYF. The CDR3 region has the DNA TGTGCCTGGAGTCGGACCTTAGCCAAAAACATTCAGTACTTC. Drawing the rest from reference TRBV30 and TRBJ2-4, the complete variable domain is SQTIHQWPATLVQPVGSPLSLECTVEGTSNPNLYWYRQAAGRGLQLLFYSVGIGQISSEVPQNLSASRPQDRQFILSSKKLLLSDSGFYLCAWSRTLAKNIQYFGAGTRLSVL.

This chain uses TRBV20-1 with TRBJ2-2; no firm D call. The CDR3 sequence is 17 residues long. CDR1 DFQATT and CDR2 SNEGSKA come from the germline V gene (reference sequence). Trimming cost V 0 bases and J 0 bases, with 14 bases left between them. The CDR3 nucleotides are TGCAGTGCTAGAGAGCTGATTCGCGCCTCGAACACCGGGGAGCTGTTTTTT. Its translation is CSARELIRASNTGELFF.